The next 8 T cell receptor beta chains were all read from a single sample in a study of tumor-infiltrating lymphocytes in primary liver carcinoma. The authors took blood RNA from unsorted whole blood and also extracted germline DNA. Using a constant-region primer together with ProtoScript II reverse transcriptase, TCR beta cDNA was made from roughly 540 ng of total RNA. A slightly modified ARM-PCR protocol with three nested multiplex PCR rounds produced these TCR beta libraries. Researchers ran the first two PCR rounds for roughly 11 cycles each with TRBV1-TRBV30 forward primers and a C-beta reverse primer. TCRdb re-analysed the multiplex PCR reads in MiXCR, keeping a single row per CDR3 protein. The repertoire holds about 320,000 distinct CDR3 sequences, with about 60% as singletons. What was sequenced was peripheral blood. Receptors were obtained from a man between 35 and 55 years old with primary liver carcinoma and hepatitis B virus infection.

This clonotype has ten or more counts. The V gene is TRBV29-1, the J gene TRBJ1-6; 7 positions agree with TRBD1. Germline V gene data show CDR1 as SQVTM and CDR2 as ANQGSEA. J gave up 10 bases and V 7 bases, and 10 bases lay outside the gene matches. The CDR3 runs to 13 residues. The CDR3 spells CSARDRNSSPLHF. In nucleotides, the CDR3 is TGCAGCGCGAGGGACAGAAATTCATCACCCCTCCACTTT.

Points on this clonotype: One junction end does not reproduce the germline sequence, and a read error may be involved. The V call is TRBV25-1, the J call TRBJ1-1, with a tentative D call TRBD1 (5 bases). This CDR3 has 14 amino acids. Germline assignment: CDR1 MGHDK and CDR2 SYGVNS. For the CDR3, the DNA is TGTACCAGCAGTGACGGGGCAGCCTTCACTGAAGCTTTCTTT. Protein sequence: CTSSDGAAFTEAFF.

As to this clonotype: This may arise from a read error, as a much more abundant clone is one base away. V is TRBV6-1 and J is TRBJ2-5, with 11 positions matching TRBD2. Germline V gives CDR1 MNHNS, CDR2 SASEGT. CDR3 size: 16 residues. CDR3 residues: CASSAMGLAAQEIQYF. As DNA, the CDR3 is TGTGCCAGCAGTGCGATGGGACTAGCGGCCCAAGAGATCCAGTACTTC.

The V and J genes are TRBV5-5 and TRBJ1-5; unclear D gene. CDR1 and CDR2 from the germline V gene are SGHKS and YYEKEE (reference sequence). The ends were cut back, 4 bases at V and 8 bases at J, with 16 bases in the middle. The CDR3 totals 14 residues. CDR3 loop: CASSRGPDGEPQHF. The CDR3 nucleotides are TGTGCCAGCAGCAGAGGGCCAGATGGGGAGCCCCAGCATTTT.

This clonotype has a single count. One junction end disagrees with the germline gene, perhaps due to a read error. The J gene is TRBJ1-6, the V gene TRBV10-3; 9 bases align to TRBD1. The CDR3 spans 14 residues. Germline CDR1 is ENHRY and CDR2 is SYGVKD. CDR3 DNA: TGTGCCAACAGTGAGACAGGGGGTAATTCACCCCTCCACTTT. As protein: CANSETGGNSPLHF.

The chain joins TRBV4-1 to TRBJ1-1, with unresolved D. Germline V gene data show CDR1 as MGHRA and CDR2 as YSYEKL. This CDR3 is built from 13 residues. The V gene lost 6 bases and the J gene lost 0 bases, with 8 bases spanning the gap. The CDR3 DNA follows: TGCGCCAGCAGGGTCCCTATGAACACTGAAGCTTTCTTT. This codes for CASRVPMNTEAFF.

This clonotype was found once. CDR3: CASSIPSKTQYF. In DNA, the CDR3 is TGTGCCAGCAGCATCCCAAGCAAGACCCAGTACTTC. The chain joins TRBV7-9 to TRBJ2-5; D gene unclear. The CDR3 length is 12 residues. Germline assignment: CDR1 SEHNR and CDR2 FQNEAQ (reference sequence). Trimming left V 5 bases short and J 6 bases short, with 10 bases between.

CDR3 sequence: CTNSFTPLEQYF. CDR3 bases: TGTACCAACAGCTTTACACCTTTGGAGCAGTACTTC. The chain joins TRBV5-5 to TRBJ2-7, with D uncertain. There are 12 residues in the CDR3. CDR1 and CDR2 (germline): SGHKS, YYEKEE (reference sequence). The whole variable domain, remainder taken from reference TRBV5-5 and TRBJ2-7, is DAGVTQSPTHLIKTRGQQVTLRCSPISGHKSVSWYQQVLGQGPQFIFQYYEKEERGRGNFPDRFSARQFPNYSSELNVNALLLGDSALYLCTNSFTPLEQYFGPGTRLTVT.